What follows describes a single T cell receptor beta chain. The antigen it recognizes is unknown. Base qualities are not provided; no much larger clone lies one nucleotide away. The data were taken from a study of cytomegalovirus exposure and HLA in healthy donors (dated by TCRdb to 2016 to 2017). Turning to the overall study: An earlier analysis of roughly 570 of the donors reported roughly 300 Gb of sequence data and around 120 million unique TCR beta sequences obtained from some 200 million T cells. An early release covering roughly 600 HLA-typed donors comprised approximately 300 gigabases of sequencing data and around 85 million unique TCR sequences. Among the roughly 380 genotyped donors, around 81% belonged to the genetic ancestry cluster associated with self-reported Caucasian donors. The study aimed to test whether signatures of past pathogen exposure could be identified by cataloging public T cell receptors. The study used immunosequencing to profile the T cell repertoires of 666 subjects and linked those repertoires to cytomegalovirus serostatus. A separate validation cohort of roughly 130 different subjects was used in addition to the roughly 670-subject first cohort. To predict cytomegalovirus infection status, the study combined high-throughput TCR immunosequencing, statistical association of individual TCRs with disease status, and machine learning. A later analysis re-analyzed previously published TCR beta repertoires from approximately 700 donors and added high-resolution HLA genotyping to study TCR occurrence patterns. Rather than using new phenotypic data, the later analysis identified candidate immune exposures from TCR beta sequences and from how often those sequences occurred across donors. In an earlier analysis of 587 of the donors, high-throughput TCR beta sequencing was used to judge whether each TCR beta V gene segment behaved as functional or pseudogenic. Donor age, sex, ethnicity and CMV serostatus were compiled alongside the repertoire data. A later genetic analysis used genome-wide SNP genotypes for about 65% of the roughly 700 donors, treating that subset as a discovery cohort. All discovery cohort repertoires had been generated using a single sequencing platform. HLA typing covered class I and class II loci at four-digit resolution. The number of typed donors differed by locus: about 620-630 for A, B, C, DRB1 and DQB1; 500 to 550 for DQA1; some 590 for DPA1; and around 470 for DPB1. Four or five DR-DQ haplotypes were handled as single units for association and clustering because linkage in the cohort was strong. Across approximately 400 genotyped donors of the cohort, an average of about 240,000 unique TCR beta nucleotide sequences per donor were sequenced, and approximately 19% of those sequences were non-productive.

From its cysteine to its phenylalanine, the CDR3 spans 14 amino acids. Solely the CDR3 DNA is kept, with 42 bases framed from the first base. The cohort comprised more than 550 healthy bone marrow donors. Cohort members were all nominally healthy when sampled, although unrecorded immune exposures were likely present. The donor was CMV seronegative and was included in the group of a few hundred seronegative cohort members. A peripheral blood sample was provided by each donor, and peripheral blood mononuclear cells were used for TCR beta sequencing. Genomic DNA was extracted from the blood cell samples with the Qiagen DNeasy Blood Extraction Kit. The library was generated by the immunoSEQ multiplex PCR assay. For the multiplex PCR, a mixture combining 60 forward primers for TCR Vbeta segments and 13 reverse primers for TCR Jbeta segments was used. The CDR3 region of rearranged TCR beta genes was amplified from genomic DNA with a multiplex PCR assay. On the Illumina HiSeq System, the amplified TCR beta libraries were sequenced as 87-base-pair reads. In the paper's pipeline: A later analysis counted about 82 million unique TCR beta chains across the 670 or so repertoires, and around 9.9 million of these chains were shared by at least two donors. A nearest-neighbor algorithm error-corrected the raw reads and collapsed the reads into unique sequences, merging closely related sequences to remove PCR and sequencing errors. V, D and J gene segments were assigned by aligning CDR3 sequences to IMGT reference sequences. For a sequence to be retained, a match of at least six nucleotides to both a V gene segment and a J gene segment was required. A rearrangement counted as productive if the CDR3 had no stop codons and remained in frame with V and J, and every other rearrangement counted as non-productive. CDR3 was defined by IMGT convention, running from the second conserved V-encoded cysteine to the conserved J-encoded phenylalanine. The earlier analysis of 500 to 650 of the donors excluded any sequence lacking an unambiguous match to a single V gene segment. An earlier analysis of several hundred of the donors called V segments functional above 56.7% productive rearrangements and segregating when the between-donor standard deviation exceeded 5%. A statistical classification framework was developed to diagnose cytomegalovirus status using the catalog of TCR beta chain sequences. In a later analysis, V and J genes were assigned by comparing TCR nucleotide sequences against IMGT/GENE-DB human TR gene sequences. The TCRdist pipeline was used in a later analysis to assign CDR3 sequences and most-parsimonious VDJ recombination scenarios. A later analysis defined each TCR beta chain by its CDR3 amino acid sequence plus V-gene family, and excluded reads lacking a unique V-gene family. As a way to deal with suspected cross-contamination and a sequencing artifact, a later analysis dropped over 550 nucleotide sequences that were highly shared and had low generation probability. In a later analysis, a clonal expansion index for each public chain was calculated from normalized within-repertoire ranks of inferred template counts. In a later analysis, generation probabilities were computed with a VDJ recombination model fitted to out-of-frame rearrangements, and the resulting probabilities were checked against IGoR. Hypergeometric tests were used in a later analysis to score TCR-TCR, TCR-HLA and TCR-CMV co-occurrence, with a repertoire-size bias correction applied to the TCR pairs. In a later analysis, false discovery rates were estimated by permuting HLA or CMV assignments 20 times. In a later analysis, co-occurring TCRs were grouped with DBSCAN, and TCRdist sequence similarity was added when clustering was performed within HLA-allele-positive subsets. For co-occurrence clustering, repertoires with fewer than 30,000 or more than 120,000 public chains were excluded, along with a handful of repertoires with anomalous nucleotide sharing. The source is immuneACCESS, and TCRdb retained only in-frame sequences with V and J called. Part of the clones is not carried over; for the studies checked, unresolved V genes explain less than half of this, and the remainder is unexplained. Clonal size and the V and J genes are those of that table, whereas D and trimming came from the DNA. The sample contains 200,000 to 250,000 clones, approximately 79% of them found a single time. The top ten clones comprise roughly 1.5% of the sample.

Paper-wide results and their limitations: In an earlier analysis of approximately 600 of the donors, most TCR beta V segments were observed in productive rearrangements about 87% or about 30% of the time, broadly matching IMGT annotations. In a later analysis, around 17,000 TCR beta sequences were associated with specific HLA alleles at a false discovery rate of 0.05. A few of the identified cytomegalovirus-associated TCR beta chains were confirmed in vitro to be specific for cytomegalovirus antigens. The 87-base-pair reads could not distinguish some IMGT-functional V segments, including TRBV6-2 and TRBV6-3, so those segments were excluded. The authors suggested that the approach could potentially be extended to other disease states and immunological phenotypes. Immune exposure information for the cohort was limited to CMV serostatus. Most TCR sequences were observed very rarely across donors, whereas some public TCRs were present in many individuals. A later analysis found that HLA-associated TCR beta chains were more clonally expanded and had lower generation probabilities than equally common non-associated chains. The study gave a list of more than 150 TCR beta chains associated with cytomegalovirus. The presence/absence analyses assumed that sequencing depth was roughly uniform across donors, and that assumption may not be true. According to a later analysis, TCR association rates differed among HLA loci, with DRB1 alleles showing the most associated TCRs and HLA-C alleles showing the fewest. Cytomegalovirus status was reported to be diagnosed by the classifier with high specificity and sensitivity in both the original and validation cohorts. Some 16 rarely observed V segments, including chromosome 9 orphons, were excluded from the earlier analysis of 550 to 700 of the donors because counts were too low. The cohort was sequenced for TCR beta chains only, and without alpha or paired-chain data the features that could be detected were limited. Compared with the roughly 670-donor mean, donors in an Asian-associated ancestry cluster had fewer N-insertions in productive TCRs, according to a later genetic analysis. Several of the top co-occurrence clusters appeared to be linked to parvovirus B19, influenza, CMV and Epstein-Barr virus, according to a later analysis. V-gene and J-gene trimming of TCR beta chains was associated with a missense DCLRE1C variant in a later genetic analysis, and the association was replicated in an independent cohort. A further reported finding was that TCR beta sequences accurately predicted the HLA-A and HLA-B alleles for most subjects in the first cohort. Strong co-occurrence of HLA alleles, especially DR and DQ, made assigning TCR associations to individual alleles difficult. A cluster of highly shared sequence variants was judged likely to represent a technical artifact of the sequencing pipeline. Linkage disequilibrium might explain the correlated functional status among segregating V segments, but an unknown experimental factor could not be ruled out. Because HLA typing was missing for some donors at each locus, association tests included only the typed subset. Most CMV-associated TCR beta chains appeared to be HLA-restricted in a later analysis, and the HLA associations seemed to be driven largely by CMV exposure.

The chain uses TRBV21-1 and TRBJ2-2; whether TRBD1, the table's D call, matches the DNA was not checked. TRBV21-1 is tagged as a pseudogene. The source is a man aged 50 or older in good health and CMV-seronegative. The sequenced material came from PBMCs. The bases read TGTGCCAGCAGTTCCCACAGGGTCCCCGGGGAGCTGTTTTTT. This sequence encodes CASSSHRVPGELFF.